The T cell receptor (beta chain) described here comes from a study of T cell responses to AZD1222 COVID-19 vaccine. Turning to the study itself: It was second doses at about 4 or about 12 weeks that were pooled.

As to this clone: Its antigen remains unidentified.

The length of the CDR3 is 16 residues. Per germline, CDR1 MNHEY and CDR2 SVGEGT. Trimming shortened V by 5 bases and J by 0 bases, and 11 bases separated the two germline ends. Findings and limits, study-wide: In a largely white British group with more females than males, clonal diversity was possibly underestimated. Seropositive at baseline were only a handful of AZD1222 recipients. Spike-spanning, vaccine-associated CD4 TCRs were dominant at 160-218 and 743-854.

The method was immunoSEQ multiplex PCR; TCRdb's version includes in-frame clones alone and lacks a portion of them. The sample has just under 85,000 clones; roughly nine tenths are singletons. V and J are TRBV6-2 or TRBV6-3 and TRBJ1-6, with D tentatively TRBD1 (6 bases). The receptor was derived from an adult in good health. The sample here was peripheral blood, taken on day 0 of AZD1222 vaccination. The CDR3 DNA reads as TGTGCCAGCAGTGACAGGAAGCCCTCCTATAATTCACCCCTCCACTTT. Encoded protein: CASSDRKPSYNSPLHF.